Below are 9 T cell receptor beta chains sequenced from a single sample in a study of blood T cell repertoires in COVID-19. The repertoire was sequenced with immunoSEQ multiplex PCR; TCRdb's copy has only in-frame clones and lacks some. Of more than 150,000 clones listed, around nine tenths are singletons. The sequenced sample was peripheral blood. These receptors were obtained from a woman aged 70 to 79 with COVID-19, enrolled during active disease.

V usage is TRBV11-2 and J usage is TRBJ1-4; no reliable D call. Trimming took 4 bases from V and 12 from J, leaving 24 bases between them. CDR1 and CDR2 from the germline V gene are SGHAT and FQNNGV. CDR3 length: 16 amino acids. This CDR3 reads CASSSRSLAPFGELFF. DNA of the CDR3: TGTGCCAGCAGCTCCAGGTCGCTAGCCCCCTTTGGGGAACTGTTTTTT.

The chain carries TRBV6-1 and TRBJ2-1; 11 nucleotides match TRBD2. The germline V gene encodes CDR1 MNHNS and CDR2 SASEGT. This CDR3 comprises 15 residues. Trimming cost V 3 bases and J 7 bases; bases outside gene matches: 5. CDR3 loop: CASSDSGRASNEQFF. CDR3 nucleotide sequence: TGTGCCAGCAGTGATAGCGGGAGGGCCAGTAATGAGCAGTTCTTC.

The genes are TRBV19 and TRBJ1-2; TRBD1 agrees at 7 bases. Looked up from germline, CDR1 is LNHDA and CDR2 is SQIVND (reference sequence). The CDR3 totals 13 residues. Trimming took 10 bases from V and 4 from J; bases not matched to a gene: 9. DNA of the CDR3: TGTGCCATTAAAGGGGGCGCTGGCTATGGCTACACCTTC. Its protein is CAIKGGAGYGYTF. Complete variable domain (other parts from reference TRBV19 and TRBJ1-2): DGGITQSPKYLFRKEGQNVTLSCEQNLNHDAMYWYRQDPGQGLRLIYYSQIVNDFQKGDIAEGYSVSREKKESFPLTVTSAQKNPTAFYLCAIKGGAGYGYTFGSGTRLTVV.

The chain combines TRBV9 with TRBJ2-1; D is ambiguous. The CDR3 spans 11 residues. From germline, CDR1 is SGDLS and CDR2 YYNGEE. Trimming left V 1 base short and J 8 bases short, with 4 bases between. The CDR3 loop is CASSVFDEQFF. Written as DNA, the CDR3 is TGTGCCAGCAGCGTATTCGATGAGCAGTTCTTC.

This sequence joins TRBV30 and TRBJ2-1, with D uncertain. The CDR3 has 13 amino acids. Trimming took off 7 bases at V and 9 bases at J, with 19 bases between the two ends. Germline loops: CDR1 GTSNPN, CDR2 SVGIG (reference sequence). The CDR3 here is CASSGQVVGEQFF. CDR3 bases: TGTGCCTCCTCGGGTCAAGTGGTTGGTGAGCAGTTCTTC.

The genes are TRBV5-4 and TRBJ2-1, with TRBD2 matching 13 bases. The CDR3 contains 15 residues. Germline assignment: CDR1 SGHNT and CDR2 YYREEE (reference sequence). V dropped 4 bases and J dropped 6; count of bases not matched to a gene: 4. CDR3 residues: CASSPGLAGPNEQFF. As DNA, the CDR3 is TGTGCCAGCAGCCCGGGACTAGCGGGACCCAATGAGCAGTTCTTC.

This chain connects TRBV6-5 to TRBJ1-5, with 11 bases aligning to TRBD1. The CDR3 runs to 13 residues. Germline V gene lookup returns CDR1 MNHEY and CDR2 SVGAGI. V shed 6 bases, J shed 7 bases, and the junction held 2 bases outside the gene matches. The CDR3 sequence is CASRDRGRQPQHF. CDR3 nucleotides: TGTGCCAGCAGGGACAGGGGGCGACAGCCCCAGCATTTT.

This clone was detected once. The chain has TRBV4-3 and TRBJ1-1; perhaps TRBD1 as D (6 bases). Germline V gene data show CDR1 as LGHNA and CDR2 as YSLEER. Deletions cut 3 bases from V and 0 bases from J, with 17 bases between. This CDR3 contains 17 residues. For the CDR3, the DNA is TGCGCCAGCAGCCAGTCCCCAGGGGTCTCTGTGAACACTGAAGCTTTCTTT. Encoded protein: CASSQSPGVSVNTEAFF.

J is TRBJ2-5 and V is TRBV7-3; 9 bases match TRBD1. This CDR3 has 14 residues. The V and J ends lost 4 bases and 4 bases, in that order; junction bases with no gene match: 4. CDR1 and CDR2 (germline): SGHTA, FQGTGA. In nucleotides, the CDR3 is TGTGCCAGCAGCTCCACAGGGGGCCGAGAGACCCAGTACTTC. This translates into CASSSTGGRETQYF.